This TCR beta chain emerged from a study of cytomegalovirus exposure and HLA in healthy donors. On the study more broadly: Early release data held tens of millions of unique TCRs from HLA-typed donors.

While unrecorded immune exposures were likely, the donors were nominally healthy when sampled. 13 Jbeta primers and 60 Vbeta primers were used for the PCR. Generated by immunoSEQ multiplex PCR, the TCRdb table keeps only in-frame clones and is missing some. Among approximately 180,000 clones listed, about 83% were seen once. This sequence was found in a girl aged 5 to 17 in good health and CMV-seropositive. Sequencing used PBMCs.

CDR3 loop: CASSLTTLAQETQYF. In DNA, the CDR3 is TGTGCCAGCAGCCTAACCACACTAGCTCAAGAGACCCAGTACTTC. This chain joins TRBV7-6 and TRBJ2-5; D possibly corresponds to TRBD2 (6 bases). CDR3 size: 15 residues. Deletions cut 5 bases from V and 2 bases from J, with 15 bases between. Germline V CDR1 and CDR2: SGHVS, FNYEAQ.